The 19 T cell receptor beta chains presented below share a single source sample, sequenced in a study of blood T cell repertoires in COVID-19. The protocol was immunoSEQ multiplex PCR, while the TCRdb copy is restricted to in-frame clones and leaves out a portion. Of around 100,000 clones in the sample, roughly nine tenths were seen once. Source material: peripheral blood. The receptors derive from a man aged 25-45 years in a cohort sampled during active COVID-19.

The V and J genes are TRBV7-9 and TRBJ2-4; TRBD2 is a possible D gene (6 bases). V lost 6 bases and J lost 0, with 12 bases in between. In germline, CDR1 is SEHNR, CDR2 FQNEAQ (reference sequence). The CDR3 totals 15 residues. The CDR3 is CASSTPGLAKNIQYF. In DNA form, the CDR3 reads TGTGCCAGCAGTACCCCGGGACTAGCCAAAAACATTCAGTACTTC.

This sequence joins TRBV4-1 and TRBJ2-7; the D gene is possibly TRBD2 (5 bases). Germline V gives CDR1 MGHRA, CDR2 YSYEKL. Trimming removed 0 bases from V and 5 bases from J, with 14 bases in between. There are 15 residues in the CDR3. The CDR3 loop is CASSQDEHPGDEQYF. The DNA for the CDR3 is TGCGCCAGCAGCCAAGACGAACACCCCGGGGACGAGCAGTACTTC.

This chain links TRBV24-1 with TRBJ1-5; the D gene is possibly TRBD1 (6 bases). The ends were cut back, 6 bases at V and 2 bases at J, with 10 bases in the middle. The CDR3 is made up of 14 amino acids. In germline, CDR1 is KGHDR, CDR2 SFDVKD. The CDR3 DNA reads TGTGCCACCAGTATAGGGGGTGGCAATCAGCCCCAGCATTTT. As protein: CATSIGGGNQPQHF.

V usage is TRBV11-2 and J usage is TRBJ2-1, with 11 positions matching TRBD1. The CDR3 is 17 residues long. The V and J ends lost 6 bases and 7 bases, in that order; junction bases with no gene match: 14. CDR1 is SGHAT and CDR2 is FQNNGV in the germline V gene. Here the CDR3 reads CASSLRGLDRGRNEQFF. The CDR3 DNA is TGTGCCAGCAGTTTAAGAGGGTTGGACAGGGGGCGAAATGAGCAGTTCTTC.

J is TRBJ1-2 and V is TRBV24-1, with 7 positions matching TRBD1. Germline trimming cut 3 bases from V and 3 bases from J; bases unmatched to any gene: 3. Germline CDR1 is KGHDR and CDR2 is SFDVKD. CDR3 length: 14 amino acids. CDR3 sequence (DNA): TGTGCCACCAGTGATCCAGGGGGAGACTATGGCTACACCTTC. Translating it yields CATSDPGGDYGYTF.

The genes are TRBV10-1 and TRBJ2-1; 9 nucleotides align to TRBD2. The CDR3 extends over 13 amino acids. The germline CDR1 and CDR2 sequences are WNHNN and SYGVQD (reference sequence). Losses at the gene ends were 5 bases for V and 6 bases for J; bases not matched to a gene: 2. The CDR3 reads CASSFSGGNEQFF. The CDR3 DNA sequence: TGCGCCAGCAGTTTTAGCGGGGGCAATGAGCAGTTCTTC.

The chain recombines TRBV28 with TRBJ1-5; D gene uncertain. The CDR3 is made up of 12 amino acids. In germline, CDR1 is MDHEN, CDR2 SYDVKM. Trimming removed 4 bases from V and 3 bases from J, with 4 bases in between. The CDR3 bases are TGTGCCAGCAGTTCAAACAATCAGCCCCAGCATTTT. It translates to CASSSNNQPQHF.

V and J are TRBV7-2 and TRBJ2-7; D is unresolved. CDR3 length: 14 amino acids. Trimming shortened V by 1 base and J by 4 bases, and 11 bases separated the two germline ends. Germline-derived CDR1 and CDR2 are SGHTA and FQGNSA. The CDR3 coding sequence is TGTGCCAGCAGCTTAGGGTACCTAGAATACGAGCAGTACTTC. It translates to CASSLGYLEYEQYF. Looking up the rest from reference TRBV7-2 and TRBJ2-7 gives the full variable domain: GAGVSQSPSNKVTEKGKDVELRCDPISGHTALYWYRQSLGQGLEFLIYFQGNSAPDKSGLPSDRFSAERTGGSVSTLTIQRTQQEDSAVYLCASSLGYLEYEQYFGPGTRLTVT.

This clone has just a few counts. V gene TRBV18 combines with J gene TRBJ1-4; maybe TRBD1 (5 bases). From germline, CDR1 is KGHSH and CDR2 LQKENI. V lost 6 bases, J lost 3 bases, and 17 bases lay in between. The CDR3 covers 16 residues. This chain's CDR3 is CASSTQGGPANEKLFF. CDR3 nucleotide sequence: TGTGCCAGCTCGACTCAGGGAGGGCCCGCTAATGAAAAACTGTTTTTT. The complete variable domain, with remaining parts taken from reference TRBV18 and TRBJ1-4, reads NAGVMQNPRHLVRRRGQEARLRCSPMKGHSHVYWYRQLPEEGLKFMVYLQKENIIDESGMPKERFSAEFPKEGPSILRIQQVVRGDSAAYFCASSTQGGPANEKLFFGSGTQLSVL.

The V call is TRBV29-1, the J call TRBJ2-3, with 12 positions matching TRBD1. The ends lost 7 bases at V and 3 bases at J; junction bases unmatched: 17. Germline CDR1 SQVTM, CDR2 ANQGSEA. This CDR3 contains 18 residues. The CDR3 here is CSAQIWDRGHQGTDTQYF. The CDR3 coding sequence is TGCAGCGCCCAAATCTGGGACAGGGGGCATCAAGGGACAGATACGCAGTATTTT.

A single count supports this clone. The chain couples TRBV14 to TRBJ2-5; D perhaps matches TRBD2 (5 bases). The CDR3 is 14 residues long. Per the germline V gene, CDR1 is SGHDN and CDR2 is FVKESK. The ends were cut back, 4 bases at V and 0 bases at J, with 9 bases in the middle. The CDR3 here is CASSPDLYQETQYF. The CDR3 bases are TGTGCCAGCAGCCCGGACTTGTACCAAGAGACCCAGTACTTC.

CDR3 sequence: CASSRTSGGPSPPELETQYF. CDR3 bases: TGTGCCAGCAGTCGGACTAGCGGGGGGCCATCCCCTCCTGAGTTAGAGACCCAGTACTTC. The rearrangement links TRBV6-4 to TRBJ2-5; the match to TRBD2 covers 14 bases. Germline values: CDR1 MRHNA, CDR2 SNTAGT. The CDR3 is 20 residues long. Trimming removed 5 bases from V and 4 bases from J; junction bases left unmatched: 18.

The chain combines TRBV7-9 with TRBJ1-1; D is undetermined. The germline gives CDR1 SEHNR, CDR2 FQNEAQ (reference sequence). The CDR3 runs 14 residues. Trimming pared 3 bases from V and 0 bases from J, leaving 8 bases between. CDR3 region: CASSFTGVNTEAFF. DNA for the CDR3: TGTGCCAGCAGCTTCACCGGGGTGAACACTGAAGCTTTCTTT.

The chain links TRBV9 to TRBJ1-2; D not certain. Germline assignment: CDR1 SGDLS and CDR2 YYNGEE. The CDR3 contains 17 residues. V lost 0 bases, J lost 7 bases, and 22 bases lay in between. DNA for the CDR3: TGTGCCAGCAGCGTAGAGCCTCTAGTCCCCCCTCTTCGTGGCTACACCTTC. This encodes CASSVEPLVPPLRGYTF.

This chain joins TRBV2 and TRBJ1-2, with D possibly being TRBD1 (6 bases). Trimming took off 6 bases at V and 8 bases at J, with 13 bases between the two ends. Germline CDR1 is SNHLY and CDR2 is FYNNEI. There are 12 residues in the CDR3. CDR3 sequence reads: CASRQGVGGYTF. The CDR3 DNA sequence: TGTGCCAGCAGACAGGGAGTGGGAGGCTACACCTTC.

The CDR3 DNA reads TGTGCCAGCAGCCCAAGACAGGATGCTAACTATGGCTACACCTTC. It codes for CASSPRQDANYGYTF. The rearrangement joins TRBV9 to TRBJ1-2; TRBD1 is a possible D gene (6 bases). CDR3 length: 15 amino acids. The V end lost 4 bases, the J end lost 0 bases, and 13 bases lay between the germline ends. Looked up from germline, CDR1 is SGDLS and CDR2 is YYNGEE.

The genes are TRBV6-5 and TRBJ1-5; 11 positions agree with TRBD1. In germline, CDR1 is MNHEY, CDR2 SVGAGI. V gave up 5 bases and J gave up 6 bases; unmatched junction bases: 3. This CDR3 comprises 14 residues. This chain's CDR3 is CASSTGQGAQPQHF. The CDR3 region has the DNA TGTGCCAGCAGTACCGGACAGGGGGCTCAGCCCCAGCATTTT.

The chain uses TRBV9 and TRBJ2-2; no reliable D call. The CDR3 is made up of 15 amino acids. V was cut by 0 bases and J by 8 bases, with 14 bases left in between. The germline gives CDR1 SGDLS, CDR2 YYNGEE. Here the CDR3 reads CASSVGLRKSGELFF. The CDR3 nucleotides are TGTGCCAGCAGCGTAGGTCTGCGAAAATCGGGGGAGCTGTTTTTT.

The rearrangement joins TRBV5-4 to TRBJ2-7; TRBD2 is a possible D gene (5 bases). Trimming removed 5 bases from V and 0 bases from J, with 15 bases in between. The CDR3 covers 15 residues. Looked up from germline, CDR1 is SGHNT and CDR2 is YYREEE (reference sequence). Written as DNA, the CDR3 is TGTGCCAGCAGTCAGGAGGCCAGGAGCTCCTACGAGCAGTACTTC. It codes for CASSQEARSSYEQYF.